Included here is one T cell receptor beta chain sequence, with context. Its antigen remains unknown. Through a sample-barcoded 5' primer and a J-beta primer mix, a second PCR was run for roughly 6 to 11 cycles. Sequencing recovered at least 2.5 million CDR3-containing paired-end reads from each sample. TCRdb reprocessed the 5' RACE reads with MiXCR, giving one entry per CDR3 protein. The profile shows 1.4 million or so distinct CDR3 sequences, approximately 43% of them singletons. The CDR3 is made up of 16 amino acids. V gave up 2 bases and J gave up 8 bases, with 19 bases separating them. Germline loops: CDR1 SNHLY, CDR2 FYNNEI. This entry comes from a study of blood T cells in healthy people across ages. Whole-study findings and limits: Unsorted PBMC input precluded a conclusive naive versus antigen-experienced comparison. Higher diversity, along with more naive CD4+ cells, distinguished long-lived donors from aged donors.

The sample consisted of blood. The receptor was derived from a woman between 18 and 29 years old in good health. The rearrangement joins TRBV2 to TRBJ2-1; D is possibly TRBD1 or TRBD2 (5 bases each). CDR3 DNA: TGTGCCAGCAGTGAACCTTCCAGGGTTAAGAGGGATGAGCAGTTCTTC. Protein sequence: CASSEPSRVKRDEQFF.